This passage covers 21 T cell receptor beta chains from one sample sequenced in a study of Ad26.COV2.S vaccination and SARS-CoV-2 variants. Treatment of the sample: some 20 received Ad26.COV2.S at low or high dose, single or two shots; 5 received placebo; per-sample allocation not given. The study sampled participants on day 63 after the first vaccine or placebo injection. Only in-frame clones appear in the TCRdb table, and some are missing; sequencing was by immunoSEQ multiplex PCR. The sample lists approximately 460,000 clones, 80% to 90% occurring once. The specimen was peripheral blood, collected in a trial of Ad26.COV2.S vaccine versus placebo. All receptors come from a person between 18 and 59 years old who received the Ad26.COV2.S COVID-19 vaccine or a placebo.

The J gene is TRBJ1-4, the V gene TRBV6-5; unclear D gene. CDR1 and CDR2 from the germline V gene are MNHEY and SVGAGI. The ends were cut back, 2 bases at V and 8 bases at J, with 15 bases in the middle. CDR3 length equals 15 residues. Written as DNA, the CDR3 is TGTGCCAGCAGTTACAACGGGAAGATGAGGGAAAAACTGTTTTTT. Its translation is CASSYNGKMREKLFF.

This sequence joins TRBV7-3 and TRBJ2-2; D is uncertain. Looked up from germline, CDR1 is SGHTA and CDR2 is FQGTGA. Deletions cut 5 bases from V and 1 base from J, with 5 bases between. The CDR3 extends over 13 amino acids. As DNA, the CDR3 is TGTGCCAGCAGCCCCAAGAACACCGGGGAGCTGTTTTTT. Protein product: CASSPKNTGELFF.

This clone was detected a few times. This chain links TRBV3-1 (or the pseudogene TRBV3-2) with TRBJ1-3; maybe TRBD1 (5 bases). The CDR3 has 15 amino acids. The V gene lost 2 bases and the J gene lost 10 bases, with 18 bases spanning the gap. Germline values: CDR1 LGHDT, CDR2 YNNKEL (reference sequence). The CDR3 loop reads CASSQSDSGVGTIYF. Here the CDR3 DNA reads TGTGCCAGCAGCCAATCAGACAGTGGCGTAGGGACCATATATTTT.

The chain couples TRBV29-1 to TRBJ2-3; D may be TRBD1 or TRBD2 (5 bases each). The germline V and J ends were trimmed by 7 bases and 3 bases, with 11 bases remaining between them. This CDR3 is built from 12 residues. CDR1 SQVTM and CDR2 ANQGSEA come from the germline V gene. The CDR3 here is CSAGWGTDTQYF. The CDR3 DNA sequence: TGCAGCGCTGGGTGGGGGACAGATACGCAGTATTTT.

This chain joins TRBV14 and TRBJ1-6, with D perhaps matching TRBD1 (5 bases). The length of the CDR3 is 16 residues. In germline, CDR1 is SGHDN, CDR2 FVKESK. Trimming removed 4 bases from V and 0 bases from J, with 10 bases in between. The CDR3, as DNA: TGTGCCAGCAGCCGATCCAGGGTCTCCTATAATTCACCCCTCCACTTT. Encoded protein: CASSRSRVSYNSPLHF. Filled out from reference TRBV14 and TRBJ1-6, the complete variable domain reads EAGVTQFPSHSVIEKGQTVTLRCDPISGHDNLYWYRRVMGKEIKFLLHFVKESKQDESGMPNNRFLAERTGGTYSTLKVQPAELEDSGVYFCASSRSRVSYNSPLHFGNGTRLTVT.

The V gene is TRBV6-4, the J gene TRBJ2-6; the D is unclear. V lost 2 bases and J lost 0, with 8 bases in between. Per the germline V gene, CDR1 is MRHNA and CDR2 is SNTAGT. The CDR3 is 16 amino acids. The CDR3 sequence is CASSDGTGSGANVLTF. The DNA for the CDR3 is TGTGCCAGCAGTGACGGAACGGGCTCTGGGGCCAACGTCCTGACTTTC.

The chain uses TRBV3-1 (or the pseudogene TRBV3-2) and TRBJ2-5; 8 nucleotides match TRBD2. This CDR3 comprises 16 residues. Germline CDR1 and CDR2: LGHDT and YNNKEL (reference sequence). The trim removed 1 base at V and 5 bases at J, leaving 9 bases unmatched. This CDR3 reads CASSQGNSGTFETQYF. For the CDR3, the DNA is TGTGCCAGCAGCCAAGGAAATAGCGGGACCTTCGAGACCCAGTACTTC.

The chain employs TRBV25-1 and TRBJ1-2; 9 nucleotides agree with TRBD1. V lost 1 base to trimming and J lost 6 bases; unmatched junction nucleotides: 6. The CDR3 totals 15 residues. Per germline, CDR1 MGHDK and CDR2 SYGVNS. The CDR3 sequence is CASSEFRDRVNGYTF. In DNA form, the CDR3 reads TGTGCCAGCAGTGAATTTAGGGACAGGGTGAATGGCTACACCTTC.

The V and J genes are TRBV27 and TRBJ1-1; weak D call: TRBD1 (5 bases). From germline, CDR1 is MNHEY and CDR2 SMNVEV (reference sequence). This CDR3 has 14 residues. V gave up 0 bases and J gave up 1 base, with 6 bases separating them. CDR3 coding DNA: TGTGCCAGCAGTTTATCTCAGGGGAACACTGAAGCTTTCTTT. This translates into CASSLSQGNTEAFF.

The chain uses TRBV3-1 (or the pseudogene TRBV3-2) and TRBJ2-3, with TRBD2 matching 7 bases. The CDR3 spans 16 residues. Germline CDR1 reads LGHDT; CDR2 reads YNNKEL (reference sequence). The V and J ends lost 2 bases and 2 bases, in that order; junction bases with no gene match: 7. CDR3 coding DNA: TGTGCCAGCAGCCAACGACTAGCCGGCCTCACAGATACGCAGTATTTT. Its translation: CASSQRLAGLTDTQYF.

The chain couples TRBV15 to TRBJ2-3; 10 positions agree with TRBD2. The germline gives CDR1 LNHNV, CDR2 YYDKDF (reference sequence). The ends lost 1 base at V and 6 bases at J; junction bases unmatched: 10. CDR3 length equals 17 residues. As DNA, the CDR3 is TGTGCCACCAGCAGAGGGTCAGCGGGAGGGCCAGGGGATACGCAGTATTTT. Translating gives CATSRGSAGGPGDTQYF.

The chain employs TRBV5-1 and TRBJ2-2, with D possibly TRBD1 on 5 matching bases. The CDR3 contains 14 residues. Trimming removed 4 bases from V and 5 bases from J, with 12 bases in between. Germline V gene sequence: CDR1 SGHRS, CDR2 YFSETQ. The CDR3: CASSVVGETGELFF. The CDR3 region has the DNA TGCGCCAGCAGCGTGGTAGGGGAAACCGGGGAGCTGTTTTTT.

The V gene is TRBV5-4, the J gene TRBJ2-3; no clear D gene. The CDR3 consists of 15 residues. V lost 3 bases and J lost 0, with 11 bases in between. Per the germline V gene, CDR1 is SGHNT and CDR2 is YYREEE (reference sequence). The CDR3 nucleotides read TGTGCCAGCAGCTGGAAGCAGGCTAGCACAGATACGCAGTATTTT. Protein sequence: CASSWKQASTDTQYF. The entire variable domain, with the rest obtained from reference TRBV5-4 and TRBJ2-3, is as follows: ETGVTQSPTHLIKTRGQQVTLRCSSQSGHNTVSWYQQALGQGPQFIFQYYREEENGRGNFPPRFSGLQFPNYSSELNVNALELDDSALYLCASSWKQASTDTQYFGPGTRLTVL.

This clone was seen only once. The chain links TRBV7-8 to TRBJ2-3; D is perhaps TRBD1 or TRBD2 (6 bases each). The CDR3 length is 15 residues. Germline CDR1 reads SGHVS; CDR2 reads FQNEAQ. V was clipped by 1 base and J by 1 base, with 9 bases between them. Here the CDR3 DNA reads TGTGCCAGCAGCTTAGGGGGGGCGCGCACAGATACGCAGTATTTT. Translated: CASSLGGARTDTQYF.

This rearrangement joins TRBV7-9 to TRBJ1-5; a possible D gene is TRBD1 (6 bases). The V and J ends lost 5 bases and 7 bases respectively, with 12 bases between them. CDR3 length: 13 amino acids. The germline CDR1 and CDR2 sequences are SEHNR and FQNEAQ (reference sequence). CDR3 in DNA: TGTGCCAGCAGCAAAGAGGGGGACCAGCCCCAGCATTTT. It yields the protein CASSKEGDQPQHF. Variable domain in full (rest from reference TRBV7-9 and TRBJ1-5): DTGVSQNPRHKITKRGQNVTFRCDPISEHNRLYWYRQTLGQGPEFLTYFQNEAQLEKSRLLSDRFSAERPKGSFSTLEIQRTEQGDSAMYLCASSKEGDQPQHFGDGTRLSIL.

The CDR3 region has the DNA TGTGCCAGCAGCACGGACAGGGGGTACGCCTACGAGCAGTACTTC. It codes for CASSTDRGYAYEQYF. This chain uses TRBV5-4 with TRBJ2-7; 10 bases are a match to TRBD1. Trimming took 4 bases from V and 2 from J; bases not matched to a gene: 6. CDR1 and CDR2 (germline): SGHNT, YYREEE (reference sequence). This CDR3 is 15 amino acids long. The full variable domain, rest sourced from reference TRBV5-4 and TRBJ2-7, is ETGVTQSPTHLIKTRGQQVTLRCSSQSGHNTVSWYQQALGQGPQFIFQYYREEENGRGNFPPRFSGLQFPNYSSELNVNALELDDSALYLCASSTDRGYAYEQYFGPGTRLTVT.

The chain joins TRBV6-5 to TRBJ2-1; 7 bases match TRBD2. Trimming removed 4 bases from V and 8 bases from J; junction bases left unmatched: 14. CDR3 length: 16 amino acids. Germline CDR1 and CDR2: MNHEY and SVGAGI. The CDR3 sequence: CASSSRSGLVGHEQFF. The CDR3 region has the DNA TGTGCCAGCAGTTCCCGCTCCGGACTAGTAGGACATGAGCAGTTCTTC.

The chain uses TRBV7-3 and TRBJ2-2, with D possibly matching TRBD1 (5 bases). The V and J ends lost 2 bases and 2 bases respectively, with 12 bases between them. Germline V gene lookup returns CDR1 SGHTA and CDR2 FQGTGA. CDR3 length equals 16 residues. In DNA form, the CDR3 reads TGTGCCAGCAGCTTAGGGGCTAGGTCAAACACCGGGGAGCTGTTTTTT. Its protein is CASSLGARSNTGELFF.

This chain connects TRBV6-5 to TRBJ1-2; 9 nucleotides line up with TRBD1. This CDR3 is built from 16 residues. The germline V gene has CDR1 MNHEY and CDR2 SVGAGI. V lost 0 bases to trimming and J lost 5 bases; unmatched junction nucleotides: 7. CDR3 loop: CASSYSGQGSGYGYTF. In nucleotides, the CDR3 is TGTGCCAGCAGTTACTCGGGACAGGGTTCAGGGTATGGCTACACCTTC.

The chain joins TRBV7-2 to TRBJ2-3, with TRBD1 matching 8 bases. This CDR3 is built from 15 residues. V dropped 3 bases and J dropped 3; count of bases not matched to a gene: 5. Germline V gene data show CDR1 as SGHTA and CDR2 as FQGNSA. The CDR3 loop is CASSFWTGNTDTQYF. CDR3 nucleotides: TGTGCCAGCAGCTTTTGGACAGGGAATACAGATACGCAGTATTTT.

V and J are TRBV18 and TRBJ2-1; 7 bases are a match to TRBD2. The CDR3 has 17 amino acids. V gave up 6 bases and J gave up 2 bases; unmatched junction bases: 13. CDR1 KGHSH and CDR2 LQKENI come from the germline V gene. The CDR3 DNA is TGTGCCAGCTCCTCACAGGAGGTTGCGGGAGCCTACAATGAGCAGTTCTTC. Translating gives CASSSQEVAGAYNEQFF. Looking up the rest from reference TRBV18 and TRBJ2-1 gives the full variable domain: NAGVMQNPRHLVRRRGQEARLRCSPMKGHSHVYWYRQLPEEGLKFMVYLQKENIIDESGMPKERFSAEFPKEGPSILRIQQVVRGDSAAYFCASSSQEVAGAYNEQFFGPGTRLTVL.